The source of this T cell receptor (beta chain) is a study of blood T cell repertoires in COVID-19. For the study at large: Both acute and convalescent COVID-19 samples were obtained from the United States, Italy and Spain. T cells, B-cell-depleted T cells, or PBMCs supplied cDNA or gDNA.

In germline, CDR1 is SEHNR, CDR2 FQNEAQ (reference sequence). Trimming stripped 6 bases from V and 0 bases from J, with 5 bases between. The CDR3 runs 12 residues. Authors' processing steps: Estimates of nucleated cell counts were drawn from the amplification of reference gene primers. Here immunoSEQ multiplex PCR was the method, and the copy in TCRdb shows in-frame clones only, minus some. That table is the source of V, J and clone size, and D and trimming were worked out from the DNA. The data show about 44,000 clones, 80% to 90% seen once. The sequenced material came from peripheral blood. The origin of this receptor is a woman between 40 and 55 years old with acute or convalescent COVID-19. The J gene is TRBJ1-1, the V gene TRBV7-9; D is unclear. The CDR3 region has the DNA TGTGCCAGCAGTTATATGAACACTGAAGCTTTCTTT. Translating gives CASSYMNTEAFF.